This TCR beta chain was sequenced for a study of molecular identifiers for immune sequencing clone quantification. The table lists this clonotype with many counts. One entry per CDR3 protein, called by TCRdb with MiXCR from the PCR reads. The sample lists approximately 630,000 distinct CDR3 sequences, 25% occurring once. Germline V gene sequence: CDR1 SGHRS, CDR2 YFSETQ. The CDR3 is 15 residues long. J lost 0 bases, V lost 4 bases, and 6 bases had no gene match. The TCR originated in a human donor in good health. Some libraries in this study had Jurkat cell RNA spiked in. Sequencing input: naive CD8+ T cells from blood, with Jurkat cell RNA spiked in. The subset here: FACS-sorted CD8+CD4-CCR7+CD45RA+ naive T cells. The rearrangement uses TRBV5-1 and TRBJ1-1; TRBD1 agrees at 7 bases. The CDR3 protein is CASSLLGQMNTEAFF. Here the CDR3 DNA reads TGCGCCAGCAGCCTGCTGGGACAGATGAACACTGAAGCTTTCTTT.